This is a list of T cell receptor beta chains from one sample in a study of beta chain features in type 1 diabetes. The data were produced by immunoSEQ multiplex PCR, yet TCRdb's version contains in-frame clones alone and is incomplete. The profile covers over 600,000 clones, with approximately 13% appearing a single time and more than 0.09% taken by the ten largest. Sample: naive CD4+ T cells from blood. Receptor source: a man aged 25-45 years with type 1 diabetes. Both conserved end residues are part of each CDR3.

>TRBJ2-5|TRBV7-6
CASSRPTGLETQYF
>TRBJ2-2|TRBV4-3
CASSLQGRLDTGELFF
>TRBJ2-7|TRBV11-2
CASSPTDRVEQYF
>TRBJ2-1|TRBV28
CASTQTGLWEQFF
>TRBJ2-2|TRBV19
CASQEYHTGELFF
>TRBJ2-2|TRBV5-6
CASSARYRVPNTGELFF
>TRBJ2-3|TRBV2
CASKDRVSTDTQYF
>TRBJ2-5|TRBV6-5
CASSYLGAGGETQYF
>TRBJ2-2|TRBV29-1
CSVGMGVDSSPGELFF
>TRBJ2-1|TRBV7-2
CASSAVSSYNEQFF
>TRBJ2-5|TRBV7-2
CASSFASGGAEETQYF
>TRBJ2-1|TRBV5-1
CASSLDRGVEQFF
>TRBJ1-5|TRBV5-4
CASSLGGSSNQPQHF
>TRBJ2-1|TRBV5-4
CASSWIRASSYNEQFF
>TRBJ1-2|TRBV5-4
CASSFRGTNYGYTF
>TRBJ1-5|TRBV19
CASSIYEGRQPQHF
>TRBJ2-5|TRBV11-2
CASGGGALQETQYF
>TRBJ2-2|TRBV10-3
CAISESTQNVGELFF
>TRBJ2-7|TRBV28
CASDGGGSYEQYF
>TRBJ2-3|TRBV28
CASSSLTGTDTQYF
>TRBJ2-7|TRBV9
CASSPGLATSYEQYF
>TRBJ2-7|TRBV4-1
CASSQELSGGLLSYEQYF
>TRBJ1-5|TRBV9
CASSVAGSDSYQHF
>TRBJ2-7|TRBV9
CASSQGGYEQYF
>TRBJ2-5|TRBV9
CASSKAGTGGETQYF
>TRBJ2-1|TRBV7-2
CASSLPAHNEQFF
>TRBJ1-2|TRBV30
CAWRNYYGYTF
>TRBJ2-1|TRBV9
CASSGDSPYNEQFF
>TRBJ1-1|TRBV7-2
CASSLLAWGTEAFF
>TRBJ2-3|TRBV6-4
CASSETPSGPWDTQYF
>TRBJ2-5|TRBV5-4
CASSLAPSGETQYF
>TRBJ2-5|TRBV28
CASSRISQETQYF
>TRBJ2-1|TRBV20-1
CSARAGVGQFF
>TRBJ2-5|TRBV5-6
CASSPPSVDSRSRETQYF
>TRBJ1-2|TRBV9
CATTRAANYGYTF
>TRBJ2-6|TRBV7-8
CASSSNLWASGANVLTF
>TRBJ2-1|TRBV25-1
CASSEFRDPNEQFF
>TRBJ2-1|TRBV2
CASRGGLAAPYNEQFF
>TRBJ2-2|TRBV13
CASSRGNTGELFF
>TRBJ1-2|TRBV7-2
CASILTGGSDGYTF
>TRBJ2-5|TRBV9
CASSRRMGGETQYF
>TRBJ1-1|TRBV7-9
CASSLASGKNTEAFF
>TRBJ2-7|TRBV4-2
CASSGPYEQYF
>TRBJ1-3|TRBV30
CAWSPAGGSSGNTIYF
>TRBJ1-5|TRBV19
CASSILKQGNQPQHF
>TRBJ2-7|TRBV28
CASSLPGTYEQYF
>TRBJ2-7|TRBV28
CATRTPGSHEQYF
>TRBJ1-4|TRBV4-2
CASSPGPGGNEKLFF